The 9 T cell receptor beta chains given below trace back to one sample, sequenced in a study of CD8 T cells in ankylosing spondylitis. TCRdb passed the 5' RACE reads through MiXCR, listing each CDR3 protein once. Altogether hundreds of thousands of distinct CDR3 sequences are present, roughly 20% being singletons, with the ten largest covering about 3.5%. Sequenced input: blood, either unsorted or a sorted T cell fraction (not recorded which). All receptors derive from a female donor with ankylosing spondylitis or in good health (not recorded which).

This chain joins TRBV20-1 and TRBJ2-5; possible D gene TRBD2, 6 bases. In germline, CDR1 is DFQATT, CDR2 SNEGSKA (reference sequence). CDR3 size: 16 residues. V lost 0 bases, J lost 2 bases, and 16 bases lay in between. CDR3 region: CSARDGTRGFQETQYF. DNA for the CDR3: TGCAGTGCTAGAGATGGGACTCGGGGGTTTCAAGAGACCCAGTACTTC.

The chain uses TRBV6-1 and TRBJ1-2; D is perhaps TRBD1 (6 bases). The CDR3 sequence is 14 residues long. CDR1 is MNHNS, CDR2 SASEGT, per germline. The V gene lost 5 bases and the J gene lost 4 bases, with 14 bases spanning the gap. CDR3 sequence (DNA): TGTGCCAGCAGTCCCGGGGGCAGGGGCTATGGCTACACCTTC. Its translation is CASSPGGRGYGYTF.

This clonotype was seen many times. The J gene is TRBJ1-2, the V gene TRBV29-1; 7 bases line up with TRBD1. Trimming took 6 bases from V and 4 from J; bases not matched to a gene: 14. The CDR3 contains 15 residues. Germline V gene lookup returns CDR1 SQVTM and CDR2 ANQGSEA. CDR3 sequence (DNA): TGCAGCGTCGTTGTTCCTCTACAGGGGAGCTATGGCTACACCTTC. It yields the protein CSVVVPLQGSYGYTF. Based on the CDR3 plus reference TRBV29-1 and TRBJ1-2, the full variable domain is SAVISQKPSRDICQRGTSLTIQCQVDSQVTMMFWYRQQPGQSLTLIATANQGSEATYESGFVIDKFPISRPNLTFSTLTVSNMSPEDSSIYLCSVVVPLQGSYGYTFGSGTRLTVV.

This clonotype has just a few counts. The gene calls are TRBV2 and TRBJ2-3, with 8 bases fitting TRBD1. After removal of 11 bases from V and 4 bases from J, the junction contained 11 bases not matched to a gene. The CDR3 totals 14 residues. The V gene's germline CDR1 is SNHLY and CDR2 FYNNEI. DNA for the CDR3: TGTGCCGGGGCCCTGGACAGGGCAGCAGATACGCAGTATTTT. This translates into CAGALDRAADTQYF.

The rearrangement uses TRBV10-3 and TRBJ2-7; 11 positions match TRBD1. The CDR3 consists of 14 residues. J was trimmed by 5 bases and V by 10 bases; bases with no gene match: 10. CDR1 is ENHRY, CDR2 SYGVKD, per germline. The CDR3 spells CATRQGQGANEQYF. The CDR3 DNA reads TGTGCCACCCGCCAAGGACAGGGGGCCAACGAGCAGTACTTC.

The V gene is TRBV20-1, the J gene TRBJ2-3, with D perhaps TRBD1 or TRBD2 (7 bases each). Germline lookup yields CDR1 DFQATT and CDR2 SNEGSKA (reference sequence). This CDR3 has 14 residues. The V gene lost 6 bases and the J gene lost 1 base, with 14 bases spanning the gap. DNA of the CDR3: TGCAGTGCGGACTCAGGGGGGGGCACAGATACGCAGTATTTT. Amino acid sequence: CSADSGGGTDTQYF.

V is TRBV4-3 and J is TRBJ1-4; D is undetermined. The CDR3 length is 15 residues. Looked up from germline, CDR1 is LGHNA and CDR2 is YSLEER. The V end lost 0 bases, the J end lost 4 bases, and 9 bases lay between the germline ends. The CDR3 here is CASSQDHSYNEKLFF. CDR3 nucleotide sequence: TGCGCCAGCAGCCAAGATCACAGTTATAATGAAAAACTGTTTTTT.

At least ten counts were recorded for this clonotype. The V call is TRBV5-6, the J call TRBJ2-3; maybe TRBD2 (6 bases). The CDR3 is 15 amino acids. Trimming removed 1 base from V and 0 bases from J, with 9 bases in between. Germline loops: CDR1 SGHDT, CDR2 YYEEEE. In DNA form, the CDR3 reads TGTGCCAGCAGCTTGAACGGGGGTAGCACAGATACGCAGTATTTT. It codes for CASSLNGGSTDTQYF.

This clonotype was seen repeatedly, ten times or more. V and J are TRBV29-1 and TRBJ2-1, with D perhaps being TRBD1 or TRBD2 (5 bases each). The CDR3 spans 13 residues. Trimming cost V 3 bases and J 8 bases, with 14 bases left between them. Germline V gives CDR1 SQVTM, CDR2 ANQGSEA. DNA for the CDR3: TGCAGCGTTGATGAGGGTGTAGGGGATGAGCAGTTCTTC. It encodes CSVDEGVGDEQFF.